This T cell receptor (beta chain) comes out of a study of blood T cell repertoires in COVID-19. As for the study in general: PBMCs, B-cell-depleted T cells, or T cells were the source of the cDNA or gDNA that made up the material.

Original processing methods: Estimation of nucleated cell counts was performed using reference gene primer amplification. Sequencing used immunoSEQ multiplex PCR; TCRdb keeps in-frame clones, though not all of them. V and J calls plus clone size are reproduced from that table; the DNA served to infer D and trimming. Of around 140,000 clones listed, around 88% are singletons. Trimming removed 1 base at V and 8 bases at J, with 10 bases between. The length of the CDR3 is 12 residues. CDR1 SQVTM and CDR2 ANQGSEA come from the germline V gene. Sequenced input: peripheral blood. This TCR came from a human donor in a cohort sampled during active COVID-19. J is TRBJ2-3 and V is TRBV29-1, with D unresolved. CDR3: CSVEVPPGTQYF. The CDR3 DNA is TGCAGCGTTGAAGTCCCCCCGGGTACGCAGTATTTT.